This T cell receptor (beta chain) was sequenced during a study of blood T cells in healthy people across ages. Broader study findings: Diversity was estimated from one million T cells, and these estimates were considered underestimates. Conclusively comparing naive with antigen-experienced cells was impossible with unsorted PBMCs. In older individuals, TCR beta diversity per million T cells was lower, falling roughly linearly with age.

The total RNA that was extracted per sample amounted to at least 5.5 micrograms. The second PCR ran roughly 7 to 12 cycles with a sample-barcoded 5' primer and J-beta primers. TCRdb redid the calling of the 5' RACE reads with MiXCR, one entry per CDR3 protein. The sample records more than 650,000 distinct CDR3 sequences, 22% being singletons. The CDR3 covers 14 residues. V was clipped by 2 bases and J by 5 bases, with 12 bases between them. Germline CDR1 is SGHVS and CDR2 is FQNEAQ. As concerns this clonotype: Its target is unknown.

The clonotype comes from a man between 65 and 85 years old in good health. This chain links TRBV7-8 with TRBJ2-5, with D possibly being TRBD1 (5 bases). The sequencing input was blood. The chain's CDR3 is CASSLLKGWETQYF. CDR3 DNA sequence: TGTGCCAGCAGCTTATTAAAGGGGTGGGAGACCCAGTACTTC.